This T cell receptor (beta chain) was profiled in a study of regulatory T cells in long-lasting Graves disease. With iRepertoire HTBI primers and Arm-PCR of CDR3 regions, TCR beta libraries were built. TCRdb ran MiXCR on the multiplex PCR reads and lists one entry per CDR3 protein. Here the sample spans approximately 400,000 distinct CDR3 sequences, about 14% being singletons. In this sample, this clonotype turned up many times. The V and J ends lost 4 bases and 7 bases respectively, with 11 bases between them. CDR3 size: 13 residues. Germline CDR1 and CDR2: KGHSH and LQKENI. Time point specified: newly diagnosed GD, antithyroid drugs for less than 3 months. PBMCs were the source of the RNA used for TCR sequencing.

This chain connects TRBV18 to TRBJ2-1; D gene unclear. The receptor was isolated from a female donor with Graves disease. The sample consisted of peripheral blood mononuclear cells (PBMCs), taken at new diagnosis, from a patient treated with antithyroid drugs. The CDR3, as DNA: TGTGCCAGCTCACAGACTCCTAGGAATGAGCAGTTCTTC. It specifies CASSQTPRNEQFF.